This is a list of T cell receptor beta chains from one sample in a study of cytomegalovirus exposure and HLA in healthy donors. This table comes from immunoSEQ multiplex PCR, and its TCRdb copy is limited to in-frame clones, with some not included. The sample lists about 140,000 clones; 80% were seen once. The sample consisted of PBMCs. These TCRs come from a female donor in good health and CMV-seronegative. Each CDR3 is given with its conserved first and last residue. The order of the fields is V gene, CDR3 protein.

v_gene: TRBV7-3
CDR3aa: CASSPETGLGVGYTF

v_gene: TRBV7-8
CDR3aa: CASSVRDRTDTQYF

v_gene: TRBV6-1
CDR3aa: CASSEGGRQPQHF

v_gene: TRBV30
CDR3aa: CAWSSANYEQYF

v_gene: TRBV2
CDR3aa: CASSDVVVYGYTF

v_gene: TRBV4-2
CDR3aa: CASSQIPFGTVNQPQHF

v_gene: TRBV18
CDR3aa: CASSPPGGHQPQHF

v_gene: TRBV23-1
CDR3aa: CADWGVYGYTF

v_gene: TRBV5-6
CDR3aa: CASSLPISTDTQYF

v_gene: TRBV27
CDR3aa: CASSWAKASGAQGAQYF

v_gene: TRBV13
CDR3aa: CASSLGDGAYEQYF

v_gene: TRBV20-1
CDR3aa: CSVMTPGTQYF

v_gene: TRBV10-1
CDR3aa: CASSEWAGYQNEQFF

v_gene: TRBV6-5
CDR3aa: CASSSPVAGNTIYF

v_gene: TRBV10-1
CDR3aa: CASSPGGLLNTGELFF

v_gene: TRBV25-1
CDR3aa: CASSETGKRGAEAFF

v_gene: TRBV4-2
CDR3aa: CASSQGTSGLYNEQFF

v_gene: TRBV19
CDR3aa: CASSGHTNEKLFF

v_gene: TRBV6-5
CDR3aa: CASRQGPGELFF

v_gene: TRBV6-5
CDR3aa: CASSDRSLNYGYTF

v_gene: TRBV29-1
CDR3aa: CSVQGEAGNTIYF

v_gene: TRBV7-9
CDR3aa: CASSFAPDKWLTEAFF

v_gene: TRBV6-5
CDR3aa: CASSVQGGDGYTF

v_gene: TRBV5-1
CDR3aa: CASRGGEGFEQYF

v_gene: TRBV6-5
CDR3aa: CASSSEVGGGSPLHF

v_gene: TRBV5-4
CDR3aa: CASSPAAASGSGRQYF

v_gene: TRBV19
CDR3aa: CASRDRGLNQPQHF

v_gene: TRBV2
CDR3aa: CASSEAGLAKNEQFF

v_gene: TRBV5-1
CDR3aa: CASSNTGDTTEAFF

v_gene: TRBV10-3
CDR3aa: CAIGSFSSTDTQYF

v_gene: TRBV5-6
CDR3aa: CASSFQGIDEQYF

v_gene: TRBV5-4
CDR3aa: CASSLNRGAGRDIQYF

v_gene: TRBV2
CDR3aa: CASTTQEDQPQHF

v_gene: TRBV27
CDR3aa: CASSHPNTEAFF

v_gene: TRBV10-2
CDR3aa: CASSVGRLYEQYF

v_gene: TRBV19
CDR3aa: CASSIGRHYGYTF

v_gene: TRBV6-6
CDR3aa: CASSFSTGTSYEQYF

v_gene: TRBV5-5
CDR3aa: CASSPGQGLYEQYF

v_gene: TRBV7-6
CDR3aa: CASSPLVSGYEQYF

v_gene: TRBV28
CDR3aa: CAILGQGYSQPQHF

v_gene: TRBV11-2
CDR3aa: CASSSQGGTEAFF

v_gene: TRBV29-1
CDR3aa: CSVEGGTSLYNEQFF

v_gene: TRBV7-6
CDR3aa: CASSLLGLKYQETQYF

v_gene: TRBV7-2
CDR3aa: CASSPSGLGETQYF

v_gene: TRBV10-2
CDR3aa: CDSSEGRKGLHDIYEQYF

v_gene: TRBV5-1
CDR3aa: CASSLNTGTGLANYGYTF